This paragraph reports one T cell receptor (beta chain). Repertoires were generated with immunoSEQ multiplex PCR, while TCRdb's copy carries only in-frame clones and drops some. The table lists 40,000 or so clones, 90% to 95% of them singletons. V was shortened by 4 bases and J by 2 bases, with 12 bases between the two germline ends. This CDR3 has 14 residues. The germline CDR1 and CDR2 sequences are MNHEY and SMNVEV (reference sequence). The data originate from a study of T cell changes during pregnancy in multiple sclerosis. The origin of this receptor is a female donor in good health, enrolled as a control in a pregnancy study. This specimen consisted of CD4+ T cells from peripheral blood mononuclear cells, obtained in the third trimester of pregnancy. This rearrangement joins TRBV27 to TRBJ2-7; D may be TRBD2 (6 bases). CDR3 nucleotides: TGTGCCAGCAGTTCACGACTAGTTCCCTACGAGCAGTACTTC. Translating it yields CASSSRLVPYEQYF.